These 7 T cell receptor beta chains were all obtained from the same sample, sequenced in a study of T cell changes during pregnancy in multiple sclerosis. Sequenced by immunoSEQ multiplex PCR; TCRdb stores in-frame clones only, minus some. The data hold about 80,000 clones, with approximately 94% observed a single time. This specimen was peripheral blood, taken in the third trimester of pregnancy. These TCRs come from a female donor with multiple sclerosis, enrolled in a pregnancy study.

This chain links TRBV9 with TRBJ1-4; no clear D. The CDR3 runs 15 residues. Germline V CDR1 and CDR2: SGDLS, YYNGEE. Trimming took off 5 bases at V and 0 bases at J, with 11 bases between the two ends. The CDR3 DNA reads as TGTGCCAGCAGTAAAGCTGGTGCAACTAATGAAAAACTGTTTTTT. It specifies CASSKAGATNEKLFF.

CDR3 nucleotide sequence: TGTGCCAGCAGCTTGGGCCCCGCCTCAGGGTACAATGAGCAGTTCTTC. Its translation: CASSLGPASGYNEQFF. The rearrangement uses TRBV27 and TRBJ2-1; D possibly corresponds to TRBD1 (5 bases). The ends were cut back, 6 bases at V and 4 bases at J, with 19 bases in the middle. This CDR3 spans 16 amino acids. Germline lookup yields CDR1 MNHEY and CDR2 SMNVEV (reference sequence).

The chain couples TRBV30 to TRBJ1-4; D possibly corresponds to TRBD1 (6 bases). The V gene lost 0 bases and the J gene lost 5 bases, with 13 bases spanning the gap. The CDR3 length is 15 residues. In germline, CDR1 is GTSNPN, CDR2 SVGIG (reference sequence). The CDR3 loop reads CAWSVLGQLNEKLFF. The CDR3 region has the DNA TGTGCCTGGAGTGTACTTGGACAGCTGAATGAAAAACTGTTTTTT.

The chain links TRBV7-8 to TRBJ1-3; no clear D gene. This CDR3 contains 16 residues. In germline, CDR1 is SGHVS, CDR2 FQNEAQ. V was shortened by 5 bases and J by 2 bases, with 16 bases between the two germline ends. For the CDR3, the DNA is TGTGCCAGCAGCCTACTACTAGCTAGTACTGGAAACACCATATATTTT. Its translation: CASSLLLASTGNTIYF.

This chain connects TRBV12-5 to TRBJ2-1; TRBD1 aligns across 10 bases. This CDR3 is built from 17 residues. Germline CDR1 and CDR2: LGHNT and FRNRAP. V lost 7 bases to trimming and J lost 6 bases; unmatched junction nucleotides: 15. The CDR3 here is CASDLGPRDRGFNEQFF. CDR3 bases: TGTGCTAGTGACCTCGGCCCCCGGGACAGGGGATTCAATGAGCAGTTCTTC.

The chain combines TRBV15 with TRBJ1-5; D is ambiguous. The CDR3 runs to 12 residues. V lost 0 bases, J lost 7 bases, and 4 bases lay in between. CDR1 is LNHNV, CDR2 YYDKDF, per germline (reference sequence). CDR3 amino acids: CATSRDVQPQHF. The CDR3 DNA reads TGTGCCACCAGCAGAGATGTACAGCCCCAGCATTTT.

The rearrangement joins TRBV5-1 to TRBJ1-2; TRBD1 agrees at 9 bases. V lost 4 bases, J lost 8 bases, and 6 bases stayed unmatched. The CDR3 extends over 13 amino acids. CDR1 is SGHRS and CDR2 is YFSETQ in the germline V gene. Here the CDR3 reads CASSPDRGGGYTF. In DNA, the CDR3 is TGCGCCAGCAGCCCCGACAGGGGGGGCGGCTACACCTTC.